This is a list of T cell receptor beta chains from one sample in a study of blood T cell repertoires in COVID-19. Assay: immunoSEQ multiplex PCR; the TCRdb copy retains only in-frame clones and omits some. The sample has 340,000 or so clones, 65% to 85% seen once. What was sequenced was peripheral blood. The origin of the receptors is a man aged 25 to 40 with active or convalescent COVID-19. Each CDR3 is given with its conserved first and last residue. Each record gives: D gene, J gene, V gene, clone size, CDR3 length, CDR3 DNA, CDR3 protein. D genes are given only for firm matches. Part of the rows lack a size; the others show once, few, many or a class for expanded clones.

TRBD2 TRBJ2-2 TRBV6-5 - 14 TGTGCCAGCAGTTCAGCGGGAGGAGTCGGGGAGCTGTTTTTT CASSSAGGVGELFF
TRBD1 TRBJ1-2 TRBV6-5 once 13 TGTGCCAGCAGGCCCTCAGGGGGCCATGGCTACACCTTC CASRPSGGHGYTF
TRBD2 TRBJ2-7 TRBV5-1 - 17 TGCGCCAGCAGCTTGACTAGCGGGGGCCTGATCTCCTACGAGCAGTACTTC CASSLTSGGLISYEQYF
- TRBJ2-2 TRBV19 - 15 TGTGCCAGTAGTATAGTTTTCCAGGTGACGGGGGAGCTGTTTTTT CASSIVFQVTGELFF
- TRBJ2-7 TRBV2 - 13 TGTGCCAGCAGTGGGGCTACGACCTACGAGCAGTACTTC CASSGATTYEQYF
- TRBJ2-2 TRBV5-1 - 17 TGCGCCAGCAGCTTGCAACGACAGGCCCGTTGGGTCGGGGAGCTGTTTTTT CASSLQRQARWVGELFF
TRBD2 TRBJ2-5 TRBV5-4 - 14 TGTGCCAGCAGCTGGGACTATTCGACAGAGACCCAGTACTTC CASSWDYSTETQYF
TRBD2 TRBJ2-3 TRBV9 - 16 TGTGCCAGCAGCGTGTCCGGGGGGATTAGCACAGATACGCAGTATTTT CASSVSGGISTDTQYF
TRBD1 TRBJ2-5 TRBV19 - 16 TGTGCCAGTAGTATTGGACAGGGGGCTCTCCAAGAGACCCAGTACTTC CASSIGQGALQETQYF
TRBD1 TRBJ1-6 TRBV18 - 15 TGTGCCAGCTCCTTCGGACAGGGACATAATTCACCCCTCCACTTT CASSFGQGHNSPLHF
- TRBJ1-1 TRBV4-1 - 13 TGCGCCAGCAGCCAAGATGAGGACACTGAAGCTTTCTTT CASSQDEDTEAFF
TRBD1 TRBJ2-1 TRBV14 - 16 TGTGCCAGCAGCCCGAGGGACAGGGCAACCCACAATGAGCAGTTCTTC CASSPRDRATHNEQFF
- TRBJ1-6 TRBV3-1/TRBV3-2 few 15 TGTGCCAGCAGCCAAGTTGGACAGCGTAATTCACCCCTCCACTTT CASSQVGQRNSPLHF
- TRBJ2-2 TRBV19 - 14 TGTGCCAGTAGTGGAGCGGTTCAAACCGGGGAGCTGTTTTTT CASSGAVQTGELFF
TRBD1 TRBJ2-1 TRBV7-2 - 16 TGTGCCAGCAGCCACCGGACAGGGCCTCCCAACAATGAGCAGTTCTTC CASSHRTGPPNNEQFF
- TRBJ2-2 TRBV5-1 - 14 TGCGCCAGCAGTGAGACAGGGAACACCGGGGAGCTGTTTTTT CASSETGNTGELFF
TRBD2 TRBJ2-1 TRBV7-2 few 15 TGTGCCAGCAGAACAAGACTAGCGCTTCACAATGAGCAGTTCTTC CASRTRLALHNEQFF
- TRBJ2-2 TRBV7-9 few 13 TGTGCCAGCAGCTTACAAGGAGCCGGGGAGCTGTTTTTT CASSLQGAGELFF
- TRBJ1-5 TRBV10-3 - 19 TGTGCCATCAGTGAGTCGATAGCCGGGGTCGAGGGGGGCAATCAGCCCCAGCATTTT CAISESIAGVEGGNQPQHF
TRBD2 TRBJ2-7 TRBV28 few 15 TGTGCCAGCAGTTTCGGCGGGAGAGGTACCTACGAGCAGTACTTC CASSFGGRGTYEQYF
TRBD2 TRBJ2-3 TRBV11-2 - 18 TGTGCCAGCAGCTTATCGAGGACTGGGAGGGAGGGGTGGAATACGCAGTATTTT CASSLSRTGREGWNTQYF
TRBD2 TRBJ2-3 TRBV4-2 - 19 TGTGCCAGCAGCCAAGATCCCCTAGCGGGGGGGCTAAGCACAGATACGCAGTATTTT CASSQDPLAGGLSTDTQYF
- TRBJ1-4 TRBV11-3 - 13 TGTGCCAGCAGCCCCGGGCCGGGGGAAAAACTGTTTTTT CASSPGPGEKLFF
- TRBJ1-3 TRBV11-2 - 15 TGTGCCAGCAGCGCACGTTACAAGACTGGAAACACCATATATTTT CASSARYKTGNTIYF
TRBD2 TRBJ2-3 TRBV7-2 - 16 TGTGCCAGCAGCTCCCTTGGGAGGGTAGTCGCAGATACGCAGTATTTT CASSSLGRVVADTQYF
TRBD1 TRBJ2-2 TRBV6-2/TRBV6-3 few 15 TGTGCCAGCAGTTCACAGGACAGGGGGGCCGGGGAGCTGTTTTTT CASSSQDRGAGELFF
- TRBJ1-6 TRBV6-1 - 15 TGTGCCAGCAGTGAACATCAGGGGCGCGGATCACCCCTCCACTTT CASSEHQGRGSPLHF
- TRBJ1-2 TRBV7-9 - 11 TGTGCCAGCAGCTCGAGGGTGGCCACCTTCTTT CASSSRVATFF
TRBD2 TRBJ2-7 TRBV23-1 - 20 TGCGCCAGCAGTCAAGGGCCGTCGGCTAGCGGGAGGTCTTCGGCCCCCGAGCAGTACTTC CASSQGPSASGRSSAPEQYF
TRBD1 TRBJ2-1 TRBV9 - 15 TGTGCCAGCAGCGTAGCGGGACAGACCTACAATGAGCAGTTCTTC CASSVAGQTYNEQFF
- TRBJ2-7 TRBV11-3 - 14 TGTGCCAGCAGCGACGGGCCCATGAGGGGGGAGCAGTACTTC CASSDGPMRGEQYF
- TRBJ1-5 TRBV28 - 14 TGTGCCAGCATCCAAAGTACGGGGGATCAGCCCCAGCATTTT CASIQSTGDQPQHF
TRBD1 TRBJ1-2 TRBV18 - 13 TGTGCCAGCTCACCAGGACAGGGCTATGGCTACACCTTC CASSPGQGYGYTF
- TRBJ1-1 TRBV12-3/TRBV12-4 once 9 TGTGCCAGCAGCCCCAAAGCTTTCTTT CASSPKAFF
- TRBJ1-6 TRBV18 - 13 TGTGCCAGCTCACGACAGGATAATTCACCCCTCCACTTT CASSRQDNSPLHF
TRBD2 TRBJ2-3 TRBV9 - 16 TGTGCCAGCAGCTCCCCGACTAGCGGGGCGGGAGATACGCAGTATTTT CASSSPTSGAGDTQYF
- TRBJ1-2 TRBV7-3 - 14 TGTGCCAGCAGCGCCACGCGGGGTATAGAAGGCTACACCTTC CASSATRGIEGYTF
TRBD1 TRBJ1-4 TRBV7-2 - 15 TGTGCCAGCAGCCCCCGGACAGGCCGCAATGAAAAACTGTTTTTT CASSPRTGRNEKLFF
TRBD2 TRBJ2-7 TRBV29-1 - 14 TGCAGCGTTGAAGGACTAGCGGGAGACTACGAGCAGTACTTC CSVEGLAGDYEQYF
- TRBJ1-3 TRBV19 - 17 TGTGCCAGTAGTATCGGCCGGGTTATTCACTCTGGAAACACCATATATTTT CASSIGRVIHSGNTIYF
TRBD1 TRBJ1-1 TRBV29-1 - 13 TGCAGCGTAGCGGGACAGGGCAACACTGAAGCTTTCTTT CSVAGQGNTEAFF
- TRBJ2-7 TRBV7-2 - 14 TGTGCCAGCAGCTTAAGACAGAGCTCCTACGAGCAGTACTTC CASSLRQSSYEQYF
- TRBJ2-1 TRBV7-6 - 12 TGTGCCAGCAGCCACAGGGAAGGTGAGCAGTTCTTC CASSHREGEQFF
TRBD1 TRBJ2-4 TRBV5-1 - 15 TGCGCCAGCAGCTTGGTCCAGGGGGAGCAAAACATTCAGTACTTC CASSLVQGEQNIQYF
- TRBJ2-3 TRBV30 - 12 TGTGCCTGGGGGGACTCTGGAGATACGCAGTATTTT CAWGDSGDTQYF
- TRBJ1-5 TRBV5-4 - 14 TGTGCCAGCAGCTTGTGGGGGGTGAATCAGCCCCAGCATTTT CASSLWGVNQPQHF
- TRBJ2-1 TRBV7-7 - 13 TGTGCCAGCAGTCTCGATCTTTACCAGGAGCAGTTCTTC CASSLDLYQEQFF
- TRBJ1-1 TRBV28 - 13 TGTGCCAGCAGTTTATCAGGGTTCACTGAAGCTTTCTTT CASSLSGFTEAFF
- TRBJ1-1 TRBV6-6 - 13 TGTGCCAGCAATCGGGCCCGGGGCACTGAAGCTTTCTTT CASNRARGTEAFF
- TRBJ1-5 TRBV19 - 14 TGTGCCAGTAGTATAGGACGGGAGGATCAGCCCCAGCATTTT CASSIGREDQPQHF
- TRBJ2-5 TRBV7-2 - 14 TGTGCCAGCAGCGACCGGACTAACCAAGAGACCCAGTACTTC CASSDRTNQETQYF
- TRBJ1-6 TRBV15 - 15 TGTGCCACCAGCAGAACCGGGACAACTGATTCACCCCTCCACTTT CATSRTGTTDSPLHF
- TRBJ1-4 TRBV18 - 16 TGTGCCAGCTCACCACGCAGAACAGCTGATAATGAAAAACTGTTTTTT CASSPRRTADNEKLFF
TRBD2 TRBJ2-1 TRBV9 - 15 TGTGCCAGCAGCCCACGGACTAGCGGGGCGAATGAGCAGTTCTTC CASSPRTSGANEQFF
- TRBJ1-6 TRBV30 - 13 TGTGCCTGGGGTGCGGGTGAACGGTCACCCCTCCACTTT CAWGAGERSPLHF
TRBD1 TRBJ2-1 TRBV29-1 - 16 TGCAGCGTTGAAGATCGGGACAGGGGTTCAGGGTATGAGCAGTTCTTC CSVEDRDRGSGYEQFF
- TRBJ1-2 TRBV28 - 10 TGTGCCAGTCGACAGGTGGTCTACACCTTC CASRQVVYTF